One sample yielded the 18 T cell receptor beta chains listed below, sequenced in a study of long-term antiretroviral therapy in people with HIV (dated by TCRdb to 2022 to 2024). The immunoSEQ hsTCRB v3.0 assay was used at survey level resolution for TRB variable region sequencing. In TCRdb, the immuneACCESS table is reduced to in-frame sequences with V and J assigned. These tables do not hold every clone; where another copy was compared, an unresolved V gene accounts for under half, and the others remain unexplained. Here the sample has about 32,000 clones; approximately 83% occur a single time. Of the sample, over 9.5% falls within the top ten clones. Sample: unsorted PBMCs, taken 2.2 years after starting antiretroviral therapy. The receptor set was obtained from a man between 18 and 29 years old with HIV.

Here the CDR3 reads CASSLVGESYEQYF. The DNA of the CDR3 is TGTGCCAGCAGCTTAGTGGGCGAGTCCTACGAGCAGTACTTC. The rearrangement uses TRBV7-2 and TRBJ2-7; D is uncertain. In germline, CDR1 is SGHTA, CDR2 FQGNSA. V lost 1 base and J lost 1, with 8 bases in between. This CDR3 region has 14 residues.

The CDR3 coding sequence is TGTGCCAGCAGTTTGGTCCGAGGGGCGGAGCAGTACTTC. This translates into CASSLVRGAEQYF. The V call is TRBV27, the J call TRBJ2-7; TRBD1 or TRBD2 may be the D gene (5 bases each). This CDR3 comprises 13 residues. The germline gives CDR1 MNHEY, CDR2 SMNVEV (reference sequence). The V end lost 3 bases, the J end lost 7 bases, and 13 bases lay between the germline ends.

This sequence joins TRBV10-3 and TRBJ2-5, with 9 bases lining up with TRBD2. The V gene end was trimmed by 2 bases and the J gene end by 2 bases; junction bases not matched to a gene: 0. CDR1 is ENHRY and CDR2 is SYGVKD in the germline V gene. This CDR3 comprises 14 residues. The CDR3 here is CAISETSGQETQYF. The CDR3 coding sequence is TGTGCCATCAGTGAGACTAGCGGGCAAGAGACCCAGTACTTC.

The gene calls are TRBV7-2 and TRBJ2-1, with D unresolved. The CDR3 is 15 amino acids. In germline, CDR1 is SGHTA, CDR2 FQGNSA. Trimming pared 2 bases from V and 0 bases from J, leaving 8 bases between. The CDR3 is CASSLYTSSYNEQFF. DNA of the CDR3: TGTGCCAGCAGCTTATACACGAGCTCCTACAATGAGCAGTTCTTC. The variable domain in full, completed from reference TRBV7-2 and TRBJ2-1, reads GAGVSQSPSNKVTEKGKDVELRCDPISGHTALYWYRQSLGQGLEFLIYFQGNSAPDKSGLPSDRFSAERTGGSVSTLTIQRTQQEDSAVYLCASSLYTSSYNEQFFGPGTRLTVL.

This rearrangement joins TRBV29-1 to TRBJ2-2, with 7 bases fitting TRBD1. The CDR3 is 13 residues long. V shed 7 bases, J shed 5 bases, and the junction held 7 bases outside the gene matches. Germline V CDR1 and CDR2: SQVTM, ANQGSEA. CDR3 nucleotides: TGCAGCGCCGGGACAGCCCTTACCGGGGAGCTGTTTTTT. Encoded protein: CSAGTALTGELFF.

CDR3 protein: CASSLSGLFGSDYEQYF. The CDR3 region has the DNA TGTGCCAGCAGTTTAAGCGGACTCTTTGGGTCGGACTACGAGCAGTACTTC. This chain connects TRBV28 to TRBJ2-7; D perhaps matches TRBD2 (5 bases). The length of the CDR3 is 17 residues. CDR1 and CDR2 (germline): MDHEN, SYDVKM. With 2 bases removed from V and 3 bases from J, the gap between germline ends came to 20 bases. Complete variable domain (other parts from reference TRBV28 and TRBJ2-7): DVKVTQSSRYLVKRTGEKVFLECVQDMDHENMFWYRQDPGLGLRLIYFSYDVKMKEKGDIPEGYSVSREKKERFSLILESASTNQTSMYLCASSLSGLFGSDYEQYFGPGTRLTVT.

The CDR3 coding sequence is TGTGCCAGCAGCTCCGGTGGAGACAGGGCGTACGAGCAGTACTTC. Its translation: CASSSGGDRAYEQYF. V and J are TRBV5-4 and TRBJ2-7; TRBD1 matches at 7 bases. The CDR3 is made up of 15 amino acids. CDR1 is SGHNT and CDR2 is YYREEE in the germline V gene (reference sequence). Trimming removed 3 bases from V and 4 bases from J; junction bases left unmatched: 10.

The chain has TRBV18 and TRBJ2-7; tentatively, D is TRBD1 or TRBD2 (5 bases each). The germline V gene encodes CDR1 KGHSH and CDR2 LQKENI. CDR3 length equals 14 residues. V was shortened by 7 bases and J by 1 base, with 14 bases between the two germline ends. The CDR3 spells CASFSGTGSYEQYF. The CDR3 nucleotides are TGTGCCAGCTTCTCCGGGACGGGATCCTACGAGCAGTACTTC.

V usage is TRBV19 and J usage is TRBJ1-1, with 7 bases identical to TRBD1. The germline V gene has CDR1 LNHDA and CDR2 SQIVND (reference sequence). V shed 3 bases and J 3 bases; nucleotides not matched to a gene: 4. The length of the CDR3 is 14 residues. CDR3 nucleotides: TGTGCCAGTAGTATCCCAGGGGGGCACACTGAAGCTTTCTTT. It is translated as CASSIPGGHTEAFF. Together with reference TRBV19 and TRBJ1-1, the CDR3 gives the full variable domain: DGGITQSPKYLFRKEGQNVTLSCEQNLNHDAMYWYRQDPGQGLRLIYYSQIVNDFQKGDIAEGYSVSREKKESFPLTVTSAQKNPTAFYLCASSIPGGHTEAFFGQGTRLTVV.

The V and J genes are TRBV13 and TRBJ2-1; maybe TRBD1 (6 bases). This CDR3 spans 13 amino acids. V was trimmed by 8 bases and J by 1 base, leaving 9 bases between them. Germline V CDR1 and CDR2: PRHDT, FYEKMQ (reference sequence). CDR3 residues: CASGTGSYNEQFF. The CDR3 DNA is TGTGCCAGCGGCACAGGGTCCTACAATGAGCAGTTCTTC.

The chain recombines TRBV7-3 with TRBJ2-2, with 9 bases identical to TRBD2. The V and J ends lost 4 bases and 2 bases, in that order; junction bases with no gene match: 5. Germline-derived CDR1 and CDR2 are SGHTA and FQGTGA. There are 16 residues in the CDR3. The CDR3 nucleotides read TGTGCCAGCAGCTCTATAGCGGGGGTTAACACCGGGGAGCTGTTTTTT. It specifies CASSSIAGVNTGELFF. Using reference TRBV7-3 and TRBJ2-2 for the parts outside the CDR3, the full variable domain is GAGVSQTPSNKVTEKGKYVELRCDPISGHTALYWYRQSLGQGPEFLIYFQGTGAADDSGLPNDRFFAVRPEGSVSTLKIQRTERGDSAVYLCASSSIAGVNTGELFFGEGSRLTVL.

This chain uses TRBV28 with TRBJ2-1, with TRBD1 as a possible D gene (6 bases). Trimming pared 2 bases from V and 5 bases from J, leaving 10 bases between. This CDR3 region has 14 residues. CDR1 and CDR2 (germline): MDHEN, SYDVKM. CDR3 sequence (DNA): TGTGCCAGCAGTTTACACAGGGACGACAATGAGCAGTTCTTC. Protein product: CASSLHRDDNEQFF.

The chain has TRBV6-6 and TRBJ2-7; no reliable D call. The CDR3 runs 15 residues. Per the germline V gene, CDR1 is MNHNY and CDR2 is SVGAGI (reference sequence). Trimming left V 8 bases short and J 4 bases short, with 21 bases between. In nucleotides, the CDR3 is TGTGCCAGCCGCCCCCGGGCAGGAAATAAATACGAGCAGTACTTC. Translating it yields CASRPRAGNKYEQYF.

The chain links TRBV10-3 to TRBJ2-7; no clear D gene. Germline assignment: CDR1 ENHRY and CDR2 SYGVKD. The CDR3 consists of 14 residues. Deletions cut 3 bases from V and 0 bases from J, with 9 bases between. The CDR3 DNA follows: TGTGCCATCAGTGACCCCGGGTCCTCCTACGAGCAGTACTTC. Its protein product is CAISDPGSSYEQYF.

This chain links TRBV12-5 with TRBJ2-1, with D unclear. The germline gives CDR1 LGHNT, CDR2 FRNRAP. The CDR3 is made up of 13 amino acids. Trimming cost V 0 bases and J 5 bases, with 5 bases left between them. This chain's CDR3 is CASGLVGNNEQFF. CDR3 sequence (DNA): TGTGCTAGTGGTTTGGTAGGAAACAATGAGCAGTTCTTC.

V and J are TRBV30 and TRBJ2-2, with D possibly TRBD1 on 6 matching bases. This CDR3 is built from 14 residues. Deletions cut 4 bases from V and 5 bases from J, with 14 bases between. Germline V gives CDR1 GTSNPN, CDR2 SVGIG (reference sequence). CDR3 residues: CAWNGQPLTGELFF. CDR3 DNA sequence: TGTGCCTGGAACGGACAGCCTTTAACCGGGGAGCTGTTTTTT. Variable domain in full (rest from reference TRBV30 and TRBJ2-2): SQTIHQWPATLVQPVGSPLSLECTVEGTSNPNLYWYRQAAGRGLQLLFYSVGIGQISSEVPQNLSASRPQDRQFILSSKKLLLSDSGFYLCAWNGQPLTGELFFGEGSRLTVL.

The chain joins TRBV6-5 to TRBJ2-1, with D uncertain. V shed 5 bases and J shed 0 bases, with 11 bases lying between them. Looked up from germline, CDR1 is MNHEY and CDR2 is SVGAGI. The CDR3 has 15 amino acids. The CDR3 coding sequence is TGTGCCAGCAGTCCTCTCCAGTCCTCCTACAATGAGCAGTTCTTC. Its protein is CASSPLQSSYNEQFF.

The V call is TRBV11-2, the J call TRBJ2-7; D is unresolved. Germline V gene sequence: CDR1 SGHAT, CDR2 FQNNGV. The CDR3 runs to 12 residues. V lost 5 bases, J lost 0 bases, and 5 bases lay in between. CDR3 coding DNA: TGTGCCAGCAGCCAGAGCTCCTACGAGCAGTACTTC. Protein product: CASSQSSYEQYF.